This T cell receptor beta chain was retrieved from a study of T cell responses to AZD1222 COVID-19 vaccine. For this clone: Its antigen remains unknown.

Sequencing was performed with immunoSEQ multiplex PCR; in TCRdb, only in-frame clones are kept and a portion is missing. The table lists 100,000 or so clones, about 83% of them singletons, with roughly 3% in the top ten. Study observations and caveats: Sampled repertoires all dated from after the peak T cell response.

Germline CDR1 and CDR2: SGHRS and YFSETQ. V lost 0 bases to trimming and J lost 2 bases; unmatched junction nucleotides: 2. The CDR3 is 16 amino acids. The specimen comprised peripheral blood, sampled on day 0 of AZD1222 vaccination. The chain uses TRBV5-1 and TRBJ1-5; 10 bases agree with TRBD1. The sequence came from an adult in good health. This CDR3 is CASSLGTGGGNQPQHF. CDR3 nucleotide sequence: TGCGCCAGCAGCTTGGGGACAGGGGGAGGCAATCAGCCCCAGCATTTT.